These T cell receptor beta chains were read from a single sample in a study of T-cell reconstitution after alpha-beta-depleted transplantation in children. Via MiXCR, TCRdb re-called the PCR reads, giving one row per CDR3 protein. The repertoire holds around 480,000 distinct CDR3 sequences, with approximately 29% as singletons. Sequenced here: PBMCs from the stem cell graft donor, sampled from the stem cell graft. These TCRs come from a human donor who donated a stem cell graft to a child with aplastic anemia. Both conserved end residues are part of each CDR3. D genes are given only for firm matches. Size is stated for part of the rows, as once, few or many counts, or as a class when the clone is expanded.

D | J | V | size | CDR3 | DNA
. | TRBJ1-2 | TRBV5-6 | . | CASLNEEAYGYTF | TGTGCCAGCTTAAACGAGGAGGCGTATGGCTACACCTTC
. | TRBJ2-3 | TRBV27 | . | CASSFSLLSGSTDTQYF | TGTGCCAGCAGTTTCTCCCTCCTCAGCGGAAGCACAGATACGCAGTATTTT
. | TRBJ1-2 | TRBV19 | few | CASNNLGDGYTF | TGTGCCAGTAATAACTTGGGGGATGGCTACACCTTC
. | TRBJ1-5 | TRBV7-6 | . | CASSPGQGRGQPQHF | TGTGCCAGCAGCCCGGGGCAAGGGAGAGGTCAGCCCCAGCATTTT
. | TRBJ2-5 | TRBV6-6 | . | CASQGLGWETQYF | TGTGCCAGCCAGGGACTGGGATGGGAGACCCAGTACTTC
. | TRBJ2-3 | TRBV5-1 | . | CASSLAGTVSTDTQYF | TGCGCCAGCAGCTTGGCCGGGACGGTTAGCACAGATACGCAGTATTTT
. | TRBJ1-3 | TRBV7-2 | . | CASSLTGARNTIYF | TGTGCCAGCAGCCTGACCGGGGCGAGAAACACCATATATTTT
TRBD1 | TRBJ1-6 | TRBV30 | . | CAWNTGGTYNSPLHF | TGTGCCTGGAACACAGGGGGGACGTATAATTCACCCCTCCACTTT
. | TRBJ2-1 | TRBV25-1 | . | CASSESRGVNEQFF | TGTGCCAGCAGTGAATCTCGGGGCGTCAATGAGCAGTTCTTC
. | TRBJ1-2 | TRBV20-1 | . | CSAIWDNGYGYTF | TGCAGTGCTATCTGGGACAATGGCTATGGCTACACCTTC